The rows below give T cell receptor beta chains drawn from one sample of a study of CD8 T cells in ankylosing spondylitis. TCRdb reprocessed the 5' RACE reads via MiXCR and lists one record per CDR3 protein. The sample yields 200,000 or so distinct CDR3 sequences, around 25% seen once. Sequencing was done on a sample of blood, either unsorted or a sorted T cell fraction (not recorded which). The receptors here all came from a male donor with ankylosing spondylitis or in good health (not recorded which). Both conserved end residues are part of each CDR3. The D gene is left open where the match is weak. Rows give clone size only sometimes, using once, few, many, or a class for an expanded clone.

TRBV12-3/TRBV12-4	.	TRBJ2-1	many	CASSLTQGEQFF	TGTGCCAGCAGTTTGACGCAGGGGGAGCAGTTCTTC
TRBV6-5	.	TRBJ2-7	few	CASSYSRASDSYEQYF	TGTGCCAGCAGTTACTCGAGGGCTAGCGATTCCTACGAGCAGTACTTC
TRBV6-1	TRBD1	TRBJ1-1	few	CASSRDRIENTEAFF	TGTGCCAGCTCCCGGGACAGAATAGAGAACACTGAAGCTTTCTTT
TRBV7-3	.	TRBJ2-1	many	CASTQGGNNEQFF	TGTGCCAGCACCCAAGGTGGGAACAATGAGCAGTTCTTC
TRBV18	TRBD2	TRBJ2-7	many	CASSLGTSELYEQYF	TGTGCCAGCTCACTGGGGACTAGCGAACTCTACGAGCAGTACTTC
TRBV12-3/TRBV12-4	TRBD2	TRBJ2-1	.	CASVRTRVRYEQFF	TGTGCCAGCGTAAGGACTAGGGTTAGGTATGAGCAGTTCTTC
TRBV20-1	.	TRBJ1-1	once	CSAVGIANTEAFF	TGCAGTGCAGTGGGTATAGCGAACACTGAAGCTTTCTTT
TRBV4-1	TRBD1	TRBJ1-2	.	CASSQNDRDDYGYTF	TGCGCCAGCAGCCAGAACGACAGGGATGACTATGGCTACACCTTC
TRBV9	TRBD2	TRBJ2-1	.	CASSVATSGANDEQFF	TGTGCCAGCAGCGTAGCGACTAGCGGGGCTAACGATGAGCAGTTCTTC
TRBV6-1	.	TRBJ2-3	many	CASRPQPRGMTDTQYF	TGTGCCAGCAGGCCGCAGCCCCGCGGGATGACAGATACGCAGTATTTT
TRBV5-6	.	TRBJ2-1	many	CASSLLHEQFF	TGTGCCAGCAGCCTCCTCCATGAGCAGTTCTTC
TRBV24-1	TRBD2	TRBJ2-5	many	CATSDPRLAEETQYF	TGTGCCACCAGTGACCCCCGACTAGCGGAAGAGACCCAGTACTTC
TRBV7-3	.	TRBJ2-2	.	CASSFVGAGGELFF	TGTGCCAGCAGCTTCGTAGGGGCAGGCGGGGAGCTGTTTTTT
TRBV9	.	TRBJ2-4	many	CASSVEGQNPKNIQYF	TGTGCCAGCAGCGTAGAGGGACAAAATCCCAAAAACATTCAGTACTTC
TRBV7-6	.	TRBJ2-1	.	CASSLAPLGSEQFF	TGTGCCAGCAGCTTAGCGCCACTAGGCAGTGAGCAGTTCTTC
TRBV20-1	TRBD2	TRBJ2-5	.	CSALRTSGSFPETQYF	TGCAGTGCTCTGAGGACTAGCGGGAGCTTTCCAGAGACCCAGTACTTC
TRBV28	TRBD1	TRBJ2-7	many	CAVLGTGTSYEQYF	TGTGCCGTCCTCGGGACAGGGACCTCCTACGAGCAGTACTTC
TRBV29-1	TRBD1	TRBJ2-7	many	CSVVITGGSYEQYF	TGCAGCGTTGTAATCACAGGGGGTAGCTACGAGCAGTACTTC
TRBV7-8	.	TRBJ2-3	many	CASTYRGRITDTQYF	TGTGCCAGCACCTATCGGGGGAGGATCACAGATACGCAGTATTTT
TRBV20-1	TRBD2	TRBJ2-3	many	CSARTSGRTGTDTQYF	TGCAGTGCTAGGACTAGCGGGAGGACCGGAACAGATACGCAGTATTTT
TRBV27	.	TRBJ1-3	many	CASSSSSHGRNTIYF	TGTGCCAGCAGTTCCAGTTCTCACGGCCGAAACACCATATATTTT
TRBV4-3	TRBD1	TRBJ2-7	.	CASSQDHVTGGGYEQYF	TGCGCCAGCAGCCAAGATCACGTGACAGGGGGAGGTTACGAGCAGTACTTC
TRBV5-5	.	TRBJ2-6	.	CASSANPGLSGANVLTF	TGTGCCAGCAGCGCGAACCCCGGGCTGTCTGGGGCCAACGTCCTGACTTTC
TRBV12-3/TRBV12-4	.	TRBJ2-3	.	CASSLAYGPDTQYF	TGTGCCAGCAGTTTAGCGTATGGTCCGGATACGCAGTATTTT
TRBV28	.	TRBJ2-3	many	CASSIQERSTDTQYF	TGTGCCAGCAGTATCCAGGAGAGGAGCACAGATACGCAGTATTTT
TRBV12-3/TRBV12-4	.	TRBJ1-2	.	CASSLAWGSQSNYGYTF	TGTGCCAGCAGTTTAGCGTGGGGCAGCCAATCTAACTATGGCTACACCTTC
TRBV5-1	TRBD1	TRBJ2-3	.	CASSQDRPSTDTQYF	TGCGCCAGCAGCCAGGACAGGCCAAGCACAGATACGCAGTATTTT
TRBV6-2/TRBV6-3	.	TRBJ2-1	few	CASRVFSSYNEQFF	TGTGCCAGCAGAGTATTTAGCTCCTACAATGAGCAGTTCTTC